These 3 T cell receptor beta chains came from one sample sequenced in a study of T cell repertoires in aging, cancer and after chemotherapy. The template was genomic DNA from peripheral blood, not RNA. A mixed TRB-A/B primer pool amplified rearranged TRB by multiplex touch-down PCR. A single record per CDR3 protein comes from TCRdb applying MiXCR to the multiplex PCR reads. The table has about 6,000 distinct CDR3 sequences, 20% to 25% seen once. Sequences were obtained from blood. The receptors originated from a human donor in good health.

Only a few counts were recorded for this clonotype. The chain links TRBV5-1 to TRBJ1-4; a possible D gene is TRBD1 (5 bases). The CDR3 is 17 amino acids. Germline loops: CDR1 SGHRS, CDR2 YFSETQ. The germline V and J ends were trimmed by 3 bases and 0 bases, with 15 bases remaining between them. CDR3 bases: TGCGCCAGCAGCTCTCAGAGGGACGGGTCAACTAATGAAAAACTGTTTTTT. Amino acid sequence: CASSSQRDGSTNEKLFF.

Judged by abundance, this clonotype is medium-sized. V gene TRBV18 combines with J gene TRBJ1-1; D remains ambiguous. Trimming removed 8 bases at V and 0 bases at J, with 16 bases between. Germline CDR1 and CDR2: KGHSH and LQKENI. CDR3 length: 15 amino acids. The DNA for the CDR3 is TGTGCCAGCGCCAATGGTCGGCCCATGAACACTGAAGCTTTCTTT. Translated: CASANGRPMNTEAFF.

This sequence joins TRBV7-2 and TRBJ2-1, with TRBD1 identical over 7 bases. Trimming cost V 3 bases and J 6 bases; bases outside gene matches: 11. The germline V gene has CDR1 SGHTA and CDR2 FQGNSA. This CDR3 spans 16 amino acids. CDR3 nucleotides: TGTGCCAGCAGCTTGACAGGGTTTGGTGGATCCAATGAGCAGTTCTTC. This gives the protein CASSLTGFGGSNEQFF.